Below, 30 T cell receptor beta chains from the same sample are listed, as sequenced in a study of CD8 T cells in Susac syndrome. RNA in amounts of about 0.45 to 1 ug was reverse transcribed with random hexamers. TCRdb used MiXCR to reprocess the immunoSEQ multiplex PCR reads, holding one entry per CDR3 protein. This sample yields 180,000 or so distinct CDR3 sequences, of which around 96% are seen a single time; roughly 0.088% belongs to the top ten. The source material was CD4+ T cells from PBMCs. The origin of the receptors is a human donor with multiple sclerosis.

The chain recombines TRBV29-1 with TRBJ2-1; 7 bases align to TRBD2. The CDR3 length is 17 residues. The germline V gene has CDR1 SQVTM and CDR2 ANQGSEA. With V trimmed by 4 bases and J by 0 bases, 12 bases remained unmatched. CDR3 sequence: CSVGLVARGSSYNEQFF. The CDR3 nucleotides are TGCAGCGTTGGTCTAGTTGCGCGGGGGAGCTCCTACAATGAGCAGTTCTTC.

The V call is TRBV19, the J call TRBJ2-1; 7 bases agree with TRBD1. Germline CDR1 LNHDA, CDR2 SQIVND (reference sequence). This CDR3 has 14 residues. The J segment lost 7 bases and the V segment lost 7 bases, leaving 10 bases of the junction unmatched. CDR3 in amino acids: CASKGQGERNEQFF. DNA of the CDR3: TGTGCCAGTAAAGGGCAGGGGGAAAGAAATGAGCAGTTCTTC.

The gene calls are TRBV11-2 and TRBJ2-7; the match to TRBD2 covers 11 bases. Germline-derived CDR1 and CDR2 are SGHAT and FQNNGV. The CDR3 covers 15 residues. V lost 2 bases and J lost 6; bases outside the gene matches: 6. This chain's CDR3 is CASSLRGLAGGEQYF. The CDR3 DNA reads as TGTGCCAGCAGCTTACGGGGCCTAGCGGGGGGCGAGCAGTACTTC.

The chain links TRBV7-9 to TRBJ2-7, with TRBD1 as a possible D gene (5 bases). The CDR3 consists of 11 residues. The V gene lost 4 bases and the J gene lost 7 bases, with 8 bases spanning the gap. Per germline, CDR1 SEHNR and CDR2 FQNEAQ (reference sequence). The CDR3: CASSSRQEQYF. Here the CDR3 DNA reads TGTGCCAGCAGCTCGAGACAGGAGCAGTACTTC.

The genes are TRBV4-2 and TRBJ2-1; TRBD2 matches 8 bases. The CDR3 sequence is 15 residues long. V shed 4 bases and J 5 bases; nucleotides not matched to a gene: 7. The germline V gene encodes CDR1 LGHNA and CDR2 YNFKEQ. The CDR3 DNA is TGTGCCAGCAGCCTACAGCGGGAGCCTAACAATGAGCAGTTCTTC. This encodes CASSLQREPNNEQFF.

The chain joins TRBV20-1 to TRBJ1-2, with TRBD1 matching 7 bases. Germline V gene sequence: CDR1 DFQATT, CDR2 SNEGSKA (reference sequence). CDR3 length: 14 amino acids. J gave up 5 bases and V 4 bases, and 10 bases lay outside the gene matches. CDR3 residues: CSANEAGGPYGYTF. The DNA of the CDR3 is TGCAGTGCTAATGAGGCAGGGGGTCCGTATGGCTACACCTTC.

CDR3 loop: CATSRDSGTVYGYTF. CDR3 in DNA: TGTGCCACCAGCAGAGATTCCGGGACGGTCTATGGCTACACCTTC. This rearrangement joins TRBV15 to TRBJ1-2; D is perhaps TRBD1 (5 bases). This CDR3 is 15 amino acids long. Trimming removed 0 bases at V and 4 bases at J, with 12 bases between. The germline gives CDR1 LNHNV, CDR2 YYDKDF (reference sequence).

The chain has TRBV29-1 and TRBJ2-5; 8 bases are shared with TRBD1. The V segment lost 4 bases and the J segment 3 bases; nucleotides outside the gene matches: 7. CDR3 length: 14 amino acids. Per the germline V gene, CDR1 is SQVTM and CDR2 is ANQGSEA. CDR3 coding DNA: TGCAGCGTTGTCAGGGGGCCTTCAGAAGAGACCCAGTACTTC. Protein: CSVVRGPSEETQYF.

The rearrangement links TRBV12-3 or TRBV12-4 to TRBJ1-1, with a tentative D call TRBD1 (6 bases). V was trimmed by 6 bases and J by 1 base, leaving 9 bases between them. The CDR3 sequence is 13 residues long. For the CDR3, the DNA is TGTGCCAGCAGCGACAGGACGAACACTGAAGCTTTCTTT. It is translated as CASSDRTNTEAFF.

The V call is TRBV3-1, the J call TRBJ1-1; the D is unclear. The length of the CDR3 is 11 residues. Per the germline V gene, CDR1 is LGHDT and CDR2 is YNNKEL (reference sequence). Trimming stripped 0 bases from V and 8 bases from J, with 4 bases between. CDR3 loop: CASSQEVEAFF. The CDR3 region has the DNA TGTGCCAGCAGCCAAGAGGTGGAAGCTTTCTTT.

The chain employs TRBV5-1 and TRBJ2-7; no reliable D call. Per the germline V gene, CDR1 is SGHRS and CDR2 is YFSETQ. There are 13 residues in the CDR3. V shed 8 bases and J shed 1 base, with 13 bases lying between them. CDR3 amino acids: CARQRAPSYEQYF. Here the CDR3 DNA reads TGCGCCAGACAGCGCGCTCCGTCCTACGAGCAGTACTTC.

The rearrangement uses TRBV28 and TRBJ2-7, with 8 nucleotides matching TRBD1. V dropped 6 bases and J dropped 5; count of bases not matched to a gene: 18. The CDR3 spans 17 residues. In germline, CDR1 is MDHEN, CDR2 SYDVKM. CDR3 sequence (DNA): TGTGCCAGCAGGCCCCACCCTGGCAGGGGGCTAGGCCACGAGCAGTACTTC. It encodes CASRPHPGRGLGHEQYF.

The gene calls are TRBV15 and TRBJ2-3, with D tentatively TRBD1 (5 bases). The V gene lost 4 bases and the J gene lost 5 bases, with 16 bases spanning the gap. The CDR3 is 15 amino acids. Germline loops: CDR1 LNHNV, CDR2 YYDKDF (reference sequence). Written as DNA, the CDR3 is TGTGCCACCAGCACCCGTTTTGGGGCTGGAGATACGCAGTATTTT. The encoded protein is CATSTRFGAGDTQYF.

The chain uses TRBV27 and TRBJ2-4; D perhaps matches TRBD1 (6 bases). The V end lost 5 bases, the J end lost 7 bases, and 15 bases lay between the germline ends. The CDR3 covers 14 residues. Per germline, CDR1 MNHEY and CDR2 SMNVEV (reference sequence). In DNA, the CDR3 is TGTGCCAGCAGTATCCATCGGACAGCGAACATTCAGTACTTC. Translation gives CASSIHRTANIQYF.

V usage is TRBV12-3 or TRBV12-4 and J usage is TRBJ2-2; D perhaps matches TRBD2 (6 bases). Trimming cost V 4 bases and J 6 bases, with 6 bases left between them. This CDR3 has 12 residues. CDR3 sequence: CASSWRAGELFF. In DNA form, the CDR3 reads TGTGCCAGCAGTTGGAGGGCCGGGGAGCTGTTTTTT.

The chain recombines TRBV29-1 with TRBJ1-1, with D hard to call. The CDR3 length is 14 residues. Between the trimmed V and J ends, which lost 4 bases and 2 bases, there was a span of 14 bases. From germline, CDR1 is SQVTM and CDR2 ANQGSEA. CDR3 coding DNA: TGCAGCGTTGGGTTTGGCAGCCTCAACACTGAAGCTTTCTTT. Protein sequence: CSVGFGSLNTEAFF.

The chain employs TRBV29-1 and TRBJ1-1, with no clear D. The CDR3 runs 12 residues. Germline V gene lookup returns CDR1 SQVTM and CDR2 ANQGSEA. Deletions cut 7 bases from V and 0 bases from J, with 9 bases between. CDR3 residues: CSAIRVNTEAFF. The CDR3 region has the DNA TGCAGCGCCATCCGCGTGAACACTGAAGCTTTCTTT. Combining the CDR3 with reference TRBV29-1 and TRBJ1-1 gives the whole variable domain SAVISQKPSRDICQRGTSLTIQCQVDSQVTMMFWYRQQPGQSLTLIATANQGSEATYESGFVIDKFPISRPNLTFSTLTVSNMSPEDSSIYLCSAIRVNTEAFFGQGTRLTVV.

The chain combines TRBV7-9 with TRBJ2-1; D possibly corresponds to TRBD2 (5 bases). The germline V gene has CDR1 SEHNR and CDR2 FQNEAQ (reference sequence). Trimming removed 2 bases from V and 5 bases from J, with 13 bases in between. This CDR3 region has 15 residues. The CDR3 region has the DNA TGTGCCAGCAGCTTAAGGAGGAAGGGAAACAATGAGCAGTTCTTC. It yields the protein CASSLRRKGNNEQFF.

This chain links TRBV11-1 with TRBJ2-5; no definite D call. Trimming left V 8 bases short and J 4 bases short, with 17 bases between. The CDR3 is 14 amino acids. CDR1 and CDR2 (germline): SGHAT, FQDESV (reference sequence). This CDR3 reads CASRSLDRAETQYF. The CDR3 bases are TGTGCCAGCCGATCATTGGACCGGGCAGAGACCCAGTACTTC.

The chain uses TRBV20-1 and TRBJ2-7; the D call may be TRBD1 or TRBD2 (5 bases each). V dropped 3 bases and J dropped 7 bases, with 10 bases sitting between them. Germline lookup yields CDR1 DFQATT and CDR2 SNEGSKA (reference sequence). The CDR3 extends over 11 amino acids. DNA of the CDR3: TGCAGTGCTAGGGGGACGGATGAGCAGTACTTC. Its protein product is CSARGTDEQYF.

The chain recombines TRBV28 with TRBJ2-7; 8 positions match TRBD2. Germline assignment: CDR1 MDHEN and CDR2 SYDVKM. Trimming cost V 7 bases and J 6 bases; bases outside gene matches: 8. CDR3 length: 13 residues. Here the CDR3 reads CASNSGMTAEQYF. The CDR3 bases are TGTGCCAGCAATAGCGGGATGACCGCCGAGCAGTACTTC. Full variable domain (remainder filled in from reference TRBV28 and TRBJ2-7): DVKVTQSSRYLVKRTGEKVFLECVQDMDHENMFWYRQDPGLGLRLIYFSYDVKMKEKGDIPEGYSVSREKKERFSLILESASTNQTSMYLCASNSGMTAEQYFGPGTRLTVT.

V is TRBV24-1 and J is TRBJ2-5, with a possible D match to TRBD1 (6 bases). The V gene's germline CDR1 is KGHDR and CDR2 SFDVKD. The CDR3 has 15 amino acids. V dropped 4 bases and J dropped 5 bases, with 16 bases sitting between them. The CDR3 DNA is TGTGCCACCAGTGACCCCACAGGGTTGGGGGAGACCCAGTACTTC. Translation: CATSDPTGLGETQYF.

The chain links TRBV29-1 to TRBJ1-2; D remains ambiguous. Trimming left V 4 bases short and J 8 bases short, with 20 bases between. In germline, CDR1 is SQVTM, CDR2 ANQGSEA. This CDR3 contains 14 residues. CDR3 nucleotide sequence: TGCAGCGTTGGTATCCCGGGCCCATCGGTCGGCTACACCTTC. Protein product: CSVGIPGPSVGYTF.

This chain uses TRBV27 with TRBJ2-7, with no clear D. Germline V CDR1 and CDR2: MNHEY, SMNVEV (reference sequence). Trimming left V 0 bases short and J 8 bases short, with 14 bases between. CDR3 length: 14 amino acids. The CDR3 here is CASSLSVSPWKQYF. CDR3 bases: TGTGCCAGCAGTTTATCTGTTTCACCCTGGAAGCAGTACTTC.

This sequence joins TRBV20-1 and TRBJ1-5; 7 bases fit TRBD1. The V segment lost 7 bases and the J segment 4 bases; nucleotides outside the gene matches: 4. Germline V CDR1 and CDR2: DFQATT, SNEGSKA (reference sequence). The CDR3 sequence is 12 residues long. The CDR3 DNA reads TGCAGTGTTAAACAGGGGAATCAGCCCCAGCATTTT. It translates to CSVKQGNQPQHF.

V is TRBV29-1 and J is TRBJ2-3; weak D call: TRBD2 (6 bases). Germline V gene sequence: CDR1 SQVTM, CDR2 ANQGSEA. Trimming removed 6 bases at V and 2 bases at J, with 12 bases between. The CDR3 is made up of 13 amino acids. This CDR3 is CSVLTRPTDTQYF. Here the CDR3 DNA reads TGCAGCGTCCTGACTAGACCCACAGATACGCAGTATTTT.

The V gene is TRBV20-1, the J gene TRBJ1-5; D is perhaps TRBD1 (5 bases). Germline CDR1 and CDR2: DFQATT and SNEGSKA (reference sequence). This CDR3 comprises 13 residues. With 5 bases removed from V and 0 bases from J, the gap between germline ends came to 8 bases. CDR3 DNA: TGCAGTGCTCGGGGGTATAGCAATCAGCCCCAGCATTTT. Translation: CSARGYSNQPQHF.

The CDR3, as DNA: TGTGCCAGCAGTGCCGGACGGGGGGGATCCTACGAGCAGTACTTC. Translating it yields CASSAGRGGSYEQYF. The gene calls are TRBV25-1 and TRBJ2-7; TRBD2 aligns across 8 bases. This CDR3 spans 15 amino acids. The germline CDR1 and CDR2 sequences are MGHDK and SYGVNS. The trim removed 4 bases at V and 1 base at J, leaving 6 bases unmatched.

This CDR3 is CAWSPMVMNTEAFF. Written as DNA, the CDR3 is TGTGCCTGGAGTCCCATGGTGATGAACACTGAAGCTTTCTTT. The rearrangement links TRBV30 to TRBJ1-1; D unclear. Trimming left V 2 bases short and J 0 bases short, with 10 bases between. Per the germline V gene, CDR1 is GTSNPN and CDR2 is SVGIG (reference sequence). The CDR3 spans 14 residues.

V is TRBV6-5 and J is TRBJ1-2; no definite D call. With 8 bases removed from V and 3 bases from J, the gap between germline ends came to 7 bases. CDR1 is MNHEY, CDR2 SVGAGI, per germline. The CDR3 totals 11 residues. CDR3 bases: TGTGCCAGCGGGAGTGACTATGGCTACACCTTC. Its protein is CASGSDYGYTF.